Listed below are T cell receptor beta chains from one sample, sequenced in a study of blood T cell repertoires in COVID-19. Sequencing used immunoSEQ multiplex PCR; TCRdb keeps in-frame clones, though not all of them. The sample includes about 240,000 clones, around 86% of them seen just once. Sequencing used peripheral blood. The source of these receptors is a woman in her sixties with active or convalescent COVID-19. CDR3s include the opening cysteine and the closing phenylalanine or tryptophan. Fields, in order: clone size, J gene, V gene, CDR3 length, CDR3 protein. Size tells how often a clone was seen (once, few, many) or the class of an expanded clone, and some rows leave it out.

>.|TRBJ1-5|TRBV7-6|13
CASSLGRGQPQHF
>.|TRBJ1-6|TRBV27|17
CASSFSPPLSYNSPLHF
>.|TRBJ1-3|TRBV5-1|15
CASSYAQGRGNTIYF
>.|TRBJ2-3|TRBV5-6|13
CASSLDITDTQYF
>.|TRBJ1-4|TRBV29-1|12
CSATTGMEKLFF
>.|TRBJ2-3|TRBV18|16
CASSPVWSPSTDTQYF
>.|TRBJ2-3|TRBV24-1|16
CATSDNGAGGGDTQYF
>few|TRBJ2-7|TRBV2|13
CASTPRGLAGTYF
>.|TRBJ2-5|TRBV6-5|16
CASSYSGHAAQETQYF
>.|TRBJ1-4|TRBV5-1|14
CASGAGSTNEKLFF
>.|TRBJ1-3|TRBV5-5|13
CASSLLGQGAIYF
>.|TRBJ1-5|TRBV10-2|13
CASSLTGGRPQHF
>.|TRBJ2-5|TRBV4-1|17
CASSQGTGGSHRETQYF
>once|TRBJ1-3|TRBV5-6|14
CASSTGQPGNTIYF
>.|TRBJ2-5|TRBV9|15
CASSPSGTWKETQYF
>.|TRBJ2-2|TRBV6-6|16
CASSGRQGQNTGELFF
>.|TRBJ1-2|TRBV2|14
CASSAREGAQRYTF
>.|TRBJ1-2|TRBV7-2|15
CASSLAAGPNYGYTF
>.|TRBJ1-2|TRBV6-5|15
CASRNTGGYYYGYTF
>once|TRBJ1-2|TRBV11-2|14
CASSLEAGNYGYTF
>.|TRBJ1-1|TRBV9|13
CASSVTGVTEAFF
>few|TRBJ2-7|TRBV6-5|15
CASSYSIGGAYEQYF
>.|TRBJ2-2|TRBV6-6|13
CASSSLYTGELFF
>.|TRBJ1-4|TRBV12-5|16
CASGLGQSRTNEKLFF
>.|TRBJ2-2|TRBV29-1|14
CSVGGQALTGELFF
>.|TRBJ1-6|TRBV7-9|16
CASSLVQDPLNSPLHF
>.|TRBJ1-1|TRBV20-1|12
CSASLVGSEAFF
>.|TRBJ1-1|TRBV15|16
CATSRVGSGMNTEAFF
>few|TRBJ1-5|TRBV19|17
CASSIDRRGTDNQPQHF
>.|TRBJ1-2|TRBV7-9|15
CASSSIWGRVYGYTF
>.|TRBJ2-1|TRBV2|15
CASIPGLSSYNEQFF
>.|TRBJ2-7|TRBV6-5|14
CASSPTGGTYEQYF
>.|TRBJ1-3|TRBV9|15
CASSVGEITGNTIYF
>.|TRBJ1-4|TRBV5-1|12
CASRQGDEKLFF
>many|TRBJ1-4|TRBV4-3|16
CASSPQTGATNEKLFF
>.|TRBJ1-5|TRBV30|14
CAWSRGVGNQPQHF
>.|TRBJ2-3|TRBV10-2|12
CASKETGDTQYF
>.|TRBJ2-7|TRBV4-3|14
CASSQDQRGSEQYF
>once|TRBJ2-4|TRBV11-2|12
CASSKKFEGATF
>.|TRBJ2-5|TRBV3-1/TRBV3-2|14
CASSHHRGQETQYF